The rows below give T cell receptor beta chains drawn from one sample of a study of radiation and T cells in renal cell carcinoma. Assay: immunoSEQ multiplex PCR; the TCRdb copy retains only in-frame clones and omits some. The sample has about 91,000 clones, 70% to 85% seen once; the top ten hold roughly 6.8%. Source: blood, taken from a patient whose treatment included radiotherapy and nephrectomy. These receptors were collected from a man in his 60s with renal cell carcinoma. CDR3s include the opening cysteine and the closing phenylalanine or tryptophan. The D gene is left open where the match is weak. The size of a clone is reported for some rows only, either as once, few or many, or as a class for expanded clones.

J: TRBJ2-3; V: TRBV10-3; size: few; D: NA; CDR3: CAISSPVGEDTQYF; DNA: TGTGCCATCAGTTCCCCGGTGGGGGAAGATACGCAGTATTTT
J: TRBJ2-6; V: TRBV6-1; size: NA; D: TRBD2; CDR3: CASSENLSGRASYRAGANVLTF; DNA: TGTGCCAGCAGTGAAAACTTAAGCGGGAGGGCCTCATACCGGGCTGGGGCCAACGTCCTGACTTTC
J: TRBJ2-6; V: TRBV19; size: NA; D: NA; CDR3: CASSITGIGANVLTF; DNA: TGTGCCAGTAGTATTACAGGGATTGGGGCCAACGTCCTGACTTTC
J: TRBJ2-7; V: TRBV4-2; size: NA; D: TRBD2; CDR3: CASSQGLAGDSYEQYF; DNA: TGTGCCAGCAGCCAGGGACTAGCGGGGGACTCCTACGAGCAGTACTTC
J: TRBJ2-1; V: TRBV6-5; size: NA; D: NA; CDR3: CASSDRPYNEQFF; DNA: TGTGCCAGCAGCGACAGGCCCTACAATGAGCAGTTCTTC
J: TRBJ2-7; V: TRBV7-9; size: NA; D: TRBD2; CDR3: CASSGTSNAYEQYF; DNA: TGTGCCAGCAGCGGGACTAGTAACGCCTACGAGCAGTACTTC
J: TRBJ2-1; V: TRBV28; size: NA; D: TRBD2; CDR3: CASSWGGLTYNEQFF; DNA: TGTGCCAGCAGCTGGGGAGGGTTGACCTACAATGAGCAGTTCTTC
J: TRBJ2-7; V: TRBV5-1; size: NA; D: NA; CDR3: CASSLGWRGGDEQYF; DNA: TGCGCCAGCAGCTTGGGTTGGAGGGGGGGCGACGAGCAGTACTTC
J: TRBJ2-3; V: TRBV6-4; size: NA; D: TRBD2; CDR3: CASSRTPLTSGTSTDTQYF; DNA: TGTGCCAGCTCAAGGACCCCTCTCACTAGCGGGACGAGCACAGATACGCAGTATTTT
J: TRBJ2-7; V: TRBV19; size: NA; D: NA; CDR3: CASSIDSSSYEQYF; DNA: TGTGCCAGTAGTATTGACAGCAGCTCCTACGAGCAGTACTTC
J: TRBJ2-5; V: TRBV5-5; size: NA; D: NA; CDR3: CASSLTGFGETQYF; DNA: TGTGCCAGCAGCTTGACAGGGTTTGGAGAGACCCAGTACTTC
J: TRBJ2-5; V: TRBV13; size: NA; D: TRBD1; CDR3: CASTGTGGAASEETQYF; DNA: TGTGCCAGCACCGGGACAGGGGGCGCGGCTAGCGAAGAGACCCAGTACTTC
J: TRBJ2-2; V: TRBV10-2; size: once; D: TRBD2; CDR3: CASSGLAGTNTGELFF; DNA: TGCGCCAGCAGTGGGCTAGCGGGTACGAACACCGGGGAGCTGTTTTTT
J: TRBJ2-7; V: TRBV10-2; size: NA; D: TRBD1; CDR3: CASTGTGGEQYF; DNA: TGCGCCAGCACTGGGACAGGGGGCGAGCAGTACTTC
J: TRBJ2-5; V: TRBV19; size: NA; D: TRBD1; CDR3: CASSMWDSQETQYF; DNA: TGTGCCAGTAGTATGTGGGACAGCCAAGAGACCCAGTACTTC
J: TRBJ1-2; V: TRBV6-5; size: NA; D: NA; CDR3: CASSRSGTGYTF; DNA: TGTGCCAGCAGCCGAAGTGGAACCGGCTACACCTTC
J: TRBJ2-5; V: TRBV5-1; size: once; D: NA; CDR3: CASSLGANQETQYF; DNA: TGCGCCAGCAGCTTGGGGGCGAACCAAGAGACCCAGTACTTC
J: TRBJ1-2; V: TRBV7-9; size: NA; D: TRBD1; CDR3: CASSLGTGAYGYTF; DNA: TGTGCCAGCAGCTTAGGGACAGGGGCCTATGGCTACACCTTC
J: TRBJ2-7; V: TRBV5-1; size: NA; D: TRBD1; CDR3: CAGSLGQGVKGYEQYF; DNA: TGCGCCGGCAGCTTGGGACAGGGAGTAAAAGGGTACGAGCAGTACTTC
J: TRBJ1-5; V: TRBV2; size: NA; D: NA; CDR3: CASTPTGSANQPQHF; DNA: TGTGCCAGCACCCCCACAGGGTCGGCCAATCAGCCCCAGCATTTT
J: TRBJ2-7; V: TRBV27; size: once; D: NA; CDR3: CASSSLSALSYEQYF; DNA: TGTGCCAGCAGTTCGCTAAGCGCCCTATCCTACGAGCAGTACTTC
J: TRBJ2-2; V: TRBV11-3; size: NA; D: NA; CDR3: CASSRDSANTGELFF; DNA: TGTGCCAGCAGCCGCGACAGCGCGAACACCGGGGAGCTGTTTTTT
J: TRBJ2-4; V: TRBV2; size: NA; D: TRBD1; CDR3: CASSPDRAANIQYF; DNA: TGTGCCAGCAGTCCGGACAGGGCCGCAAACATTCAGTACTTC
J: TRBJ1-5; V: TRBV7-2; size: NA; D: NA; CDR3: CASSLLPGVSNQPQHF; DNA: TGTGCCAGCAGCCTGCTACCGGGAGTTAGCAATCAGCCCCAGCATTTT
J: TRBJ2-5; V: TRBV2; size: NA; D: NA; CDR3: CASSEDPPGTQYF; DNA: TGTGCCAGCAGTGAAGATCCCCCAGGGACCCAGTACTTC
J: TRBJ2-3; V: TRBV7-8; size: NA; D: TRBD2; CDR3: CASSRPPGLEIGTQYF; DNA: TGTGCCAGCAGCCGCCCACCGGGACTAGAAATCGGTACGCAGTATTTT
J: TRBJ2-7; V: TRBV6-6; size: NA; D: NA; CDR3: CASSWRQTYEQYF; DNA: TGTGCCAGCAGTTGGCGACAGACCTACGAGCAGTACTTC
J: TRBJ2-6; V: TRBV27; size: NA; D: TRBD1; CDR3: CASSLLGGLTNSGANVLTF; DNA: TGTGCCAGCAGTCTCCTAGGGGGCTTAACGAACTCTGGGGCCAACGTCCTGACTTTC
J: TRBJ1-1; V: TRBV29-1; size: NA; D: NA; CDR3: CSVAWTEAFF; DNA: TGCAGCGTTGCATGGACTGAAGCTTTCTTT
J: TRBJ2-7; V: TRBV7-2; size: NA; D: NA; CDR3: CASSRTAGGITYEQYF; DNA: TGTGCCAGCAGCCGCACCGCAGGGGGGATAACATACGAGCAGTACTTC
J: TRBJ1-4; V: TRBV7-9; size: NA; D: TRBD1; CDR3: CASSTPPGQPTTNEKLFF; DNA: TGTGCCAGCAGCACCCCTCCGGGACAGCCGACAACTAATGAAAAACTGTTTTTT
J: TRBJ2-2; V: TRBV18; size: NA; D: NA; CDR3: CASSPQGDSTGELFF; DNA: TGTGCCAGCTCACCCCAGGGAGATAGCACCGGGGAGCTGTTTTTT